Listed here are 27 T cell receptor beta chains from one sample, sequenced in a study of blood T cell repertoires in COVID-19 (dated by TCRdb to the early 2020s). Library generation was performed with the immunoSEQ multiplex PCR assay. Held by TCRdb, this immuneACCESS table contains in-frame sequences only and omits some clones. Under half of the omission traces to an unresolved V gene where checked; the cause of the rest is unknown. The sample data list roughly 200,000 clones, and around 88% of these were observed just once. In total, the top ten clones hold about 4.1% of the sample. The sequencing input was peripheral blood. The receptor set was obtained from a woman aged 25-40 years with acute or convalescent COVID-19.

This chain joins TRBV7-2 and TRBJ2-1, with no clear D. CDR1 SGHTA and CDR2 FQGNSA come from the germline V gene. Trimming pared 4 bases from V and 4 bases from J, leaving 17 bases between. The CDR3 has 16 residues. The CDR3 DNA is TGTGCCAGCAGCTACATCAGGATTGGCGCATACAATGAGCAGTTCTTC. Protein: CASSYIRIGAYNEQFF.

The chain joins TRBV27 to TRBJ1-1, with unresolved D. Germline loops: CDR1 MNHEY, CDR2 SMNVEV (reference sequence). The CDR3 is made up of 13 amino acids. The V end lost 6 bases, the J end lost 0 bases, and 8 bases lay between the germline ends. CDR3 coding DNA: TGTGCCAGCAGCGGTGCTATGAACACTGAAGCTTTCTTT. It codes for CASSGAMNTEAFF.

This chain uses TRBV14 with TRBJ2-1; D not resolved. The CDR3 is 14 residues long. CDR1 is SGHDN and CDR2 is FVKESK in the germline V gene. V was shortened by 2 bases and J by 6 bases, with 11 bases between the two germline ends. Here the CDR3 reads CASSQFVSSNEQFF. The CDR3 coding sequence is TGTGCCAGCAGCCAATTCGTCTCCAGCAATGAGCAGTTCTTC. The full variable domain, in which reference TRBV14 and TRBJ2-1 provide the parts outside the CDR3, is EAGVTQFPSHSVIEKGQTVTLRCDPISGHDNLYWYRRVMGKEIKFLLHFVKESKQDESGMPNNRFLAERTGGTYSTLKVQPAELEDSGVYFCASSQFVSSNEQFFGPGTRLTVL.

This chain connects TRBV19 to TRBJ1-2, with D tentatively TRBD1 (6 bases). Trimming took off 8 bases at V and 0 bases at J, with 13 bases between the two ends. The CDR3 covers 14 residues. Germline assignment: CDR1 LNHDA and CDR2 SQIVND (reference sequence). CDR3: CASRRGGANYGYTF. In DNA, the CDR3 is TGTGCCAGTCGGAGAGGGGGGGCTAACTATGGCTACACCTTC.

The chain is built from TRBV12-5 and TRBJ1-1, with unresolved D. The CDR3 is 13 residues long. Trimming cost V 2 bases and J 7 bases, with 11 bases left between them. Germline V CDR1 and CDR2: LGHNT, FRNRAP. This chain's CDR3 is CASGLIPVSEAFF. The CDR3 DNA reads as TGTGCTAGTGGTTTGATACCAGTAAGTGAAGCTTTCTTT.

This clone was seen once. The chain couples TRBV14 to TRBJ1-2; D is unclear. Germline-derived CDR1 and CDR2 are SGHDN and FVKESK. Trimming took 0 bases from V and 4 from J, leaving 6 bases between them. CDR3 length equals 13 residues. CDR3 region: CASSQDRSYGYTF. The CDR3 bases are TGTGCCAGCAGCCAAGACAGGTCCTATGGCTACACCTTC.

The chain joins TRBV2 to TRBJ1-6, with a tentative D call TRBD1 (5 bases). This CDR3 has 12 amino acids. Between the trimmed V and J ends, which lost 6 bases and 7 bases, there was a span of 7 bases. Germline values: CDR1 SNHLY, CDR2 FYNNEI. CDR3 region: CASSRQNSPLHF. The CDR3 bases are TGTGCCAGCAGCCGACAGAATTCACCCCTCCACTTT.

The V call is TRBV6-5, the J call TRBJ2-4, with 8 bases lining up with TRBD1. Germline V CDR1 and CDR2: MNHEY, SVGAGI. The CDR3 is 14 amino acids. Trimming at V came to 7 bases and at J to 10 bases, leaving 12 bases not matched to a gene. CDR3 in amino acids: CASKATGVVTIQYF. In nucleotides, the CDR3 is TGTGCCAGCAAGGCGACAGGGGTTGTCACAATTCAGTACTTC.

The gene calls are TRBV5-4 and TRBJ2-3, with D perhaps TRBD2 (5 bases). The CDR3 length is 14 residues. CDR1 and CDR2 (germline): SGHNT, YYREEE (reference sequence). V was clipped by 4 bases and J by 0 bases, with 9 bases between them. CDR3 sequence reads: CASSLERSTDTQYF. The DNA of the CDR3 is TGTGCCAGCAGCCTAGAGCGGAGCACAGATACGCAGTATTTT.

V usage is TRBV2 and J usage is TRBJ2-3; TRBD2 agrees at 10 bases. The V segment lost 8 bases and the J segment 2 bases; nucleotides outside the gene matches: 7. Germline V gives CDR1 SNHLY, CDR2 FYNNEI. This CDR3 is 15 amino acids long. DNA of the CDR3: TGTGCCAGCGTAGTAGCGGGAGGTTTCACAGATACGCAGTATTTT. Encoded protein: CASVVAGGFTDTQYF.

As DNA, the CDR3 is TGTGCCAGCAGCGCCTATGGGCAGGGGGGCATTCAGTACTTC. It specifies CASSAYGQGGIQYF. The rearrangement links TRBV7-2 to TRBJ2-4, with a possible D match to TRBD1 (7 bases). Deletions cut 5 bases from V and 9 bases from J, with 17 bases between. Germline V CDR1 and CDR2: SGHTA, FQGNSA. The CDR3 extends over 14 amino acids.

The chain carries TRBV2 and TRBJ2-1; 7 bases map to TRBD1. With 6 bases clipped from V and 3 bases from J, the junction kept 5 bases outside the gene matches. CDR3 size: 14 residues. Germline V gene data show CDR1 as SNHLY and CDR2 as FYNNEI. CDR3 region: CASSPGTDYNEQFF. CDR3 in DNA: TGTGCCAGCAGCCCCGGGACAGACTACAATGAGCAGTTCTTC. Combining the CDR3 with reference TRBV2 and TRBJ2-1 gives the whole variable domain EPEVTQTPSHQVTQMGQEVILRCVPISNHLYFYWYRQILGQKVEFLVSFYNNEISEKSEIFDDQFSVERPDGSNFTLKIRSTKLEDSAMYFCASSPGTDYNEQFFGPGTRLTVL.

The CDR3 bases are TGTGCCAGCAGAACAGGATCGGAAAAACTGTTTTTT. It translates to CASRTGSEKLFF. The rearrangement joins TRBV25-1 to TRBJ1-4; TRBD1 might be the D (5 bases). Germline V lookup: CDR1 MGHDK, CDR2 SYGVNS. The CDR3 has 12 residues. V lost 6 bases and J 8 bases, leaving 10 bases between the germline ends.

This clone was recorded once. The chain joins TRBV11-2 to TRBJ1-4; 7 bases are shared with TRBD1. The CDR3 has 15 residues. Germline V gene sequence: CDR1 SGHAT, CDR2 FQNNGV. V shed 5 bases and J 7 bases; nucleotides not matched to a gene: 10. The DNA for the CDR3 is TGTGCCAGCAGCAAACAGGGGCGCTATGTTGAAAAACTGTTTTTT. Its translation: CASSKQGRYVEKLFF.

The J gene is TRBJ1-5, the V gene TRBV6-5; 10 nucleotides match TRBD1. This CDR3 is 13 amino acids long. V shed 6 bases, J shed 5 bases, and the junction held 1 base outside the gene matches. Germline CDR1 reads MNHEY; CDR2 reads SVGAGI. The CDR3, as DNA: TGTGCCAGCAGCGGACAGGGGGATCAGCCCCAGCATTTT. Translated: CASSGQGDQPQHF.

The chain couples TRBV28 to TRBJ2-7, with TRBD2 as a possible D gene (7 bases). Looked up from germline, CDR1 is MDHEN and CDR2 is SYDVKM. V lost 3 bases and J lost 9, with 12 bases in between. The CDR3 loop spans 12 amino acids. The CDR3 sequence: CASSLPGGPQYF. Written as DNA, the CDR3 is TGTGCCAGCAGTTTGCCGGGGGGCCCGCAGTACTTC.

V and J are TRBV4-1 and TRBJ2-7; 7 positions agree with TRBD2. V was pared by 4 bases and J by 2 bases, with 5 bases of the junction left unmatched. Germline CDR1 MGHRA, CDR2 YSYEKL. This CDR3 spans 14 amino acids. CDR3: CASSRLALTYEQYF. DNA of the CDR3: TGCGCCAGCAGCCGACTAGCCCTGACCTACGAGCAGTACTTC.

The V call is TRBV2, the J call TRBJ1-5, with no clear D. Germline loops: CDR1 SNHLY, CDR2 FYNNEI. The CDR3 loop spans 15 amino acids. V gave up 0 bases and J gave up 3 bases, with 9 bases separating them. DNA for the CDR3: TGTGCCAGCAGTGAAGCGCGGGCCTTCAATCAGCCCCAGCATTTT. Its translation is CASSEARAFNQPQHF.

This clone came up a few times. The V and J genes are TRBV6-2 or TRBV6-3 and TRBJ1-4, with a possible D match to TRBD1 (5 bases). The CDR3 spans 16 residues. Trimming took 0 bases from V and 7 from J, leaving 15 bases between them. Germline V gene sequence: CDR1 MNHEY, CDR2 SVGEGT. CDR3 region: CASSYSSTGYGEKLFF. DNA for the CDR3: TGTGCCAGCAGTTACTCGTCTACAGGATATGGTGAAAAACTGTTTTTT.

The CDR3: CASVTGVLGTDTQYF. CDR3 coding DNA: TGTGCCAGCGTGACCGGGGTGTTGGGCACAGATACGCAGTATTTT. V and J are TRBV7-9 and TRBJ2-3, with a weak D call TRBD2 (5 bases). The CDR3 is made up of 15 amino acids. Trimming cost V 8 bases and J 1 base, with 16 bases left between them. The germline V gene encodes CDR1 SEHNR and CDR2 FQNEAQ (reference sequence).

In its sample, this clone was seen a few times. Written as DNA, the CDR3 is TGTGCCAGTAGTGTTTCCCGGGACAGACAAGAGACCCAGTACTTC. It translates to CASSVSRDRQETQYF. The chain combines TRBV19 with TRBJ2-5; 7 bases are shared with TRBD1. CDR1 and CDR2 (germline): LNHDA, SQIVND (reference sequence). The V segment lost 5 bases and the J segment 2 bases; nucleotides outside the gene matches: 8. The CDR3 is 15 amino acids.

The chain couples TRBV9 to TRBJ1-4; 8 bases line up with TRBD1. The J segment lost 8 bases and the V segment lost 2 bases, leaving 5 bases of the junction unmatched. Germline CDR1 and CDR2: SGDLS and YYNGEE. CDR3 length: 14 amino acids. CDR3 sequence: CASSVDRAGEKLFF. The CDR3 nucleotides read TGTGCCAGCAGCGTGGACAGGGCGGGGGAAAAACTGTTTTTT.

The J gene is TRBJ2-1, the V gene TRBV28; no reliable D call. V shed 1 base and J shed 5 bases, with 6 bases lying between them. Per germline, CDR1 MDHEN and CDR2 SYDVKM. CDR3 length: 13 residues. The CDR3 bases are TGTGCCAGCAGTTTATTATTCCACAATGAGCAGTTCTTC. This encodes CASSLLFHNEQFF. The complete variable domain, with remaining parts taken from reference TRBV28 and TRBJ2-1, reads DVKVTQSSRYLVKRTGEKVFLECVQDMDHENMFWYRQDPGLGLRLIYFSYDVKMKEKGDIPEGYSVSREKKERFSLILESASTNQTSMYLCASSLLFHNEQFFGPGTRLTVL.

The rearrangement links TRBV5-1 to TRBJ1-2; D not resolved. The CDR3 consists of 14 residues. Germline V gene sequence: CDR1 SGHRS, CDR2 YFSETQ. With 4 bases removed from V and 4 bases from J, the gap between germline ends came to 14 bases. The CDR3 here is CASSPSPGAYGYTF. The CDR3 DNA reads TGCGCCAGCAGCCCATCCCCGGGAGCCTATGGCTACACCTTC.

This chain connects TRBV15 to TRBJ2-1, with a weak D call TRBD2 (6 bases). Per germline, CDR1 LNHNV and CDR2 YYDKDF (reference sequence). The CDR3 sequence is 15 residues long. The V end was cut by 4 bases, the J end by 1 base, with 11 bases between. The CDR3 region is CATSNRDLSYNEQFF. The DNA of the CDR3 is TGTGCCACCAGCAACCGGGACTTATCCTACAATGAGCAGTTCTTC. Full variable domain (outside the CDR3, taken from reference TRBV15 and TRBJ2-1): DAMVIQNPRYQVTQFGKPVTLSCSQTLNHNVMYWYQQKSSQAPKLLFHYYDKDFNNEADTPDNFQSRRPNTSFCFLDIRSPGLGDTAMYLCATSNRDLSYNEQFFGPGTRLTVL.

The rearrangement links TRBV27 to TRBJ2-2, with D possibly matching TRBD1 (6 bases). Trimming pared 6 bases from V and 0 bases from J, leaving 17 bases between. CDR1 MNHEY and CDR2 SMNVEV come from the germline V gene (reference sequence). The CDR3 has 17 residues. The CDR3 nucleotides read TGTGCCAGCAGCCGACGGACAGTCCTCGCGAACACCGGGGAGCTGTTTTTT. As protein: CASSRRTVLANTGELFF.

The chain has TRBV28 and TRBJ2-5, with TRBD2 identical over 7 bases. Germline V lookup: CDR1 MDHEN, CDR2 SYDVKM. The V and J ends lost 6 bases and 4 bases, in that order; junction bases with no gene match: 11. There are 15 residues in the CDR3. CDR3 in amino acids: CASSNLGTNRETQYF. As DNA, the CDR3 is TGTGCCAGCAGCAACTTGGGGACTAACCGAGAGACCCAGTACTTC.